This TCR beta chain derives from a study of blood T cell repertoires in COVID-19. Across the whole study: Researchers got acute and convalescent COVID-19 samples from the United States, Italy and Spain. T cells, B-cell-depleted T cells, or PBMCs provided the cDNA or gDNA that served as material.

Recruitment covered roughly 22 US areas and drew participants whose ages spanned roughly 18 to 90 years. The CDR3 is 14 amino acids. V dropped 5 bases and J dropped 2 bases, with 12 bases sitting between them. From germline, CDR1 is MDHEN and CDR2 SYDVKM. As processed by the authors: The assay estimated nucleated cells by amplifying reference gene primers. The data were produced by immunoSEQ multiplex PCR, yet TCRdb's version contains in-frame clones alone and is incomplete. Clonal size and the V and J genes are those of that table, whereas D and trimming came from the DNA. The top ten hold 1.5% to 2% of the sample, which has under 300,000 clones, around 90% seen once. The sample holds a few counts of this clone.

V and J are TRBV28 and TRBJ1-1, with D uncertain. Sequenced material: PBMCs or T cells enriched from blood (not recorded which). The origin of this receptor is a woman aged 45-60 years who had recovered from COVID-19. The CDR3 loop is CASSPDQANTEAFF. The CDR3 coding sequence is TGTGCCAGCAGTCCGGATCAGGCAAACACTGAAGCTTTCTTT.